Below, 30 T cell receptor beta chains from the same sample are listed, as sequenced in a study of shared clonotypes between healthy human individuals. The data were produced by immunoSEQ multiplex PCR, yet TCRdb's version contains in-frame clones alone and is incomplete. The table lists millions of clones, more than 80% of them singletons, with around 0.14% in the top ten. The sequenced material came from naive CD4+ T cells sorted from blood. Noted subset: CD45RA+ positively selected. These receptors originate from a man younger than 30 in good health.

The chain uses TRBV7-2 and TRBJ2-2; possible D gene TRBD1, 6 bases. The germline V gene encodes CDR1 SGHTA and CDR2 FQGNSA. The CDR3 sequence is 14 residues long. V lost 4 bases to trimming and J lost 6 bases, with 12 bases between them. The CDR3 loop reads CASSSDWGPGELFF. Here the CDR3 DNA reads TGTGCCAGCAGCTCGGACTGGGGGCCCGGGGAGCTGTTTTTT.

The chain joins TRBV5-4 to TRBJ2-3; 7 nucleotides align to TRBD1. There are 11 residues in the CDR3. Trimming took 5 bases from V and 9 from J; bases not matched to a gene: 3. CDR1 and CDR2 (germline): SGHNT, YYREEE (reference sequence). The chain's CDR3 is CASSSGQTQYF. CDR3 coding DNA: TGTGCCAGCAGTTCGGGACAGACGCAGTATTTT.

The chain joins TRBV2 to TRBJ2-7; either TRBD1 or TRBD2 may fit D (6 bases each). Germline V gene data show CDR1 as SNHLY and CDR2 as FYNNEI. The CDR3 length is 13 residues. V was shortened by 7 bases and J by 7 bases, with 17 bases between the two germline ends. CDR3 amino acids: CASNAGGPGEQYF. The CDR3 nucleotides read TGTGCCAGCAATGCCGGGGGCCCCGGGGAGCAGTACTTC.

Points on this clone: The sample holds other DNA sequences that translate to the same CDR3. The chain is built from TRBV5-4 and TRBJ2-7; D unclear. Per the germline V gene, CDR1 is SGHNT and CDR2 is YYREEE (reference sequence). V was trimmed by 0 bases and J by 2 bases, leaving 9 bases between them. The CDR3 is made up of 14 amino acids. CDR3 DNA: TGTGCCAGCAGCTTGGAGGGTGGAACCTACGAGCAGTACTTC. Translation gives CASSLEGGTYEQYF.

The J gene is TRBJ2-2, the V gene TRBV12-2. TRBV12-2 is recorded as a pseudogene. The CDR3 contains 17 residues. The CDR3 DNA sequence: TGTGCAAGTCGCTCCCAGCGGGGACAGCTTAACACCGGGGAGCTGTTTTTT. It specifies CASRSQRGQLNTGELFF.

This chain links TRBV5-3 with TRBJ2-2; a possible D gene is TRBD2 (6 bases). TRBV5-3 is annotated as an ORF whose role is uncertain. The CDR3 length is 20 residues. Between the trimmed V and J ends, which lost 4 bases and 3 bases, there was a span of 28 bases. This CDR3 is CARSLIMWEERFEYTGELFF. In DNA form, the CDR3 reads TGTGCCAGAAGCCTTATTATGTGGGAGGAAAGGTTTGAGTACACCGGGGAGCTGTTTTTT.

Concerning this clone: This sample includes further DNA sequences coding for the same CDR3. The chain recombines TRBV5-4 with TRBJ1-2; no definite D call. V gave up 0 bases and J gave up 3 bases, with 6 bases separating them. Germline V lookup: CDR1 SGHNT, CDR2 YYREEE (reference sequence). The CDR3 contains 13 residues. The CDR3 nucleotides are TGTGCCAGCAGCTTGGGTCGGGACTATGGCTACACCTTC. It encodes CASSLGRDYGYTF.

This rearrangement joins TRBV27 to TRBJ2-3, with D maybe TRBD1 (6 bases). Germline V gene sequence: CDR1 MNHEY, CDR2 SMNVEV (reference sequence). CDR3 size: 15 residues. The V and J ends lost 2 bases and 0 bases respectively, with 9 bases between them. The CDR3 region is CASSLAQGSTDTQYF. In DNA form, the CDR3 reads TGTGCCAGCAGTTTAGCGCAGGGGAGCACAGATACGCAGTATTTT.

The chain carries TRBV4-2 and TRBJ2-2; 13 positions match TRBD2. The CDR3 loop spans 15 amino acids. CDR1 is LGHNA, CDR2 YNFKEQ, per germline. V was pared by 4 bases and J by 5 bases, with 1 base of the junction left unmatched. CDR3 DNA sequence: TGTGCCAGCAGCCCGGGACTAGCGGGGACCGGGGAGCTGTTTTTT. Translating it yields CASSPGLAGTGELFF.

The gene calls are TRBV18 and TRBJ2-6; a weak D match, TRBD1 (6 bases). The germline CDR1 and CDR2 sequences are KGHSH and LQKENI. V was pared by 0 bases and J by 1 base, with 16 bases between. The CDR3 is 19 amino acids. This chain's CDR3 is CASSPPRAGVTSGANVLTF. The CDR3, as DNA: TGTGCCAGCTCACCACCTCGGGCAGGGGTCACGTCTGGGGCCAACGTCCTGACTTTC.

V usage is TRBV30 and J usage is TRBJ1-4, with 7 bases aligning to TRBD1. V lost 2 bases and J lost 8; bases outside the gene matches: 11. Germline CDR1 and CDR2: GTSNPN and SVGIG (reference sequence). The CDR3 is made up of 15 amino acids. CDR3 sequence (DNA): TGTGCCTGGAGTCAGACTAGGGACAGCCGGGAAAAACTGTTTTTT. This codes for CAWSQTRDSREKLFF.

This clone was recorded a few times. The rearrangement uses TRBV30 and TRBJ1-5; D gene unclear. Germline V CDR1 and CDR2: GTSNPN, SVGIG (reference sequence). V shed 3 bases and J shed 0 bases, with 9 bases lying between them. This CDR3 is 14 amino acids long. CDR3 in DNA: TGTGCCTGGAGACGGCAGAATAGCAATCAGCCCCAGCATTTT. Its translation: CAWRRQNSNQPQHF. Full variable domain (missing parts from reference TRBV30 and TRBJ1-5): SQTIHQWPATLVQPVGSPLSLECTVEGTSNPNLYWYRQAAGRGLQLLFYSVGIGQISSEVPQNLSASRPQDRQFILSSKKLLLSDSGFYLCAWRRQNSNQPQHFGDGTRLSIL.

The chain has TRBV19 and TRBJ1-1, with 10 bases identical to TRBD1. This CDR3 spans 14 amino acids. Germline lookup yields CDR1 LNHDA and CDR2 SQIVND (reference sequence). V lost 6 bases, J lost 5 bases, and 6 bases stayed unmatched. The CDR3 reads CASRGDRGKTEAFF. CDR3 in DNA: TGTGCCAGTAGGGGGGACAGGGGAAAGACTGAAGCTTTCTTT. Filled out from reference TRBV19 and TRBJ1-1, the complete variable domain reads DGGITQSPKYLFRKEGQNVTLSCEQNLNHDAMYWYRQDPGQGLRLIYYSQIVNDFQKGDIAEGYSVSREKKESFPLTVTSAQKNPTAFYLCASRGDRGKTEAFFGQGTRLTVV.

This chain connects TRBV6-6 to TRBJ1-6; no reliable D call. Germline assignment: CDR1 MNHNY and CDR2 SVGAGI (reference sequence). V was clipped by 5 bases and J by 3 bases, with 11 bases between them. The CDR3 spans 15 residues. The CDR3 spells CASSDDRYYNSPLHF. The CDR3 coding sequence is TGTGCCAGCAGTGACGATAGGTACTATAATTCACCCCTCCACTTT.

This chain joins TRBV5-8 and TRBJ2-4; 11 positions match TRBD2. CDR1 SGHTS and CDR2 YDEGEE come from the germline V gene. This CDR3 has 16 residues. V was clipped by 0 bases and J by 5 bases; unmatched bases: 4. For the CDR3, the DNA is TGTGCCAGCAGCTTGGGTAGCGGGAGGGCCGAAAACATTCAGTACTTC. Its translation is CASSLGSGRAENIQYF.

The CDR3 DNA reads TGTGCCAGCAGCTTGGCCCAACCCATCCTAGCGGTCTTCTACGAGCAGTACTTC. Encoded protein: CASSLAQPILAVFYEQYF. The chain combines TRBV5-6 with TRBJ2-7; TRBD2 matches 7 bases. CDR3 length: 18 residues. Germline V gene sequence: CDR1 SGHDT, CDR2 YYEEEE. The V and J ends lost 0 bases and 3 bases, in that order; junction bases with no gene match: 15. The entire variable domain, with the rest obtained from reference TRBV5-6 and TRBJ2-7, is as follows: DAGVTQSPTHLIKTRGQQVTLRCSPKSGHDTVSWYQQALGQGPQFIFQYYEEEERQRGNFPDRFSGHQFPNYSSELNVNALLLGDSALYLCASSLAQPILAVFYEQYFGPGTRLTVT.

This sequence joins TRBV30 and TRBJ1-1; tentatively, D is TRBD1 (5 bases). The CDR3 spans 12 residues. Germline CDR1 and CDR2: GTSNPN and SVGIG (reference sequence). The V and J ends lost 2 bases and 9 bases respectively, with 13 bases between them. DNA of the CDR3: TGTGCCTGGAGTCATCCTCCGGGGCAAGCTTTCTTT. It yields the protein CAWSHPPGQAFF.

CDR3 loop: CASSRQQGANYEQYF. In DNA form, the CDR3 reads TGCGCCAGCAGCCGCCAGCAGGGGGCGAATTACGAGCAGTACTTC. The chain joins TRBV5-1 to TRBJ2-7, with TRBD1 identical over 8 bases. J was trimmed by 4 bases and V by 4 bases; bases with no gene match: 10. Germline V gene lookup returns CDR1 SGHRS and CDR2 YFSETQ. There are 15 residues in the CDR3.

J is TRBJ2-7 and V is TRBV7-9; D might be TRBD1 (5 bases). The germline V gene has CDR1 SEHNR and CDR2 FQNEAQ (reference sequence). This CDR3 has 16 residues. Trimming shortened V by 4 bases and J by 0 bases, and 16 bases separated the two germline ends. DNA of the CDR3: TGTGCCAGCAGCTCGATAAGAGACAGTATCTCCTACGAGCAGTACTTC. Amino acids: CASSSIRDSISYEQYF.

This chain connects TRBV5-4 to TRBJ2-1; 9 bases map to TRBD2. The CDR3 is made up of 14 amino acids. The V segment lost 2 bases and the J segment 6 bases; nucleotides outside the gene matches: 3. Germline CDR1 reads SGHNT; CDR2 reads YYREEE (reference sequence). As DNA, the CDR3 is TGTGCCAGCAGCTTCGCGGGGGGGCCCAATGAGCAGTTCTTC. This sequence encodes CASSFAGGPNEQFF.

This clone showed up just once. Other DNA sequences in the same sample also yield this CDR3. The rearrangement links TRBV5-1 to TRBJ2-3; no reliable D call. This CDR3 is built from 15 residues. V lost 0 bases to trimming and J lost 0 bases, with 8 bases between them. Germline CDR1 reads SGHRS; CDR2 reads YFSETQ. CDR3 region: CASSLAGKSTDTQYF. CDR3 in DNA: TGCGCCAGCAGCTTGGCTGGGAAGAGCACAGATACGCAGTATTTT.

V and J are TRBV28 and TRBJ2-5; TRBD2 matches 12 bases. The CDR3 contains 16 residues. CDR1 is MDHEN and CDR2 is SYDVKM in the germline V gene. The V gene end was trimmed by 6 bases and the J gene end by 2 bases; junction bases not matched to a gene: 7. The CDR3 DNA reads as TGTGCCAGCAGGACCCAACTAGCGGGGGGACAAGAGACCCAGTACTTC. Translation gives CASRTQLAGGQETQYF.

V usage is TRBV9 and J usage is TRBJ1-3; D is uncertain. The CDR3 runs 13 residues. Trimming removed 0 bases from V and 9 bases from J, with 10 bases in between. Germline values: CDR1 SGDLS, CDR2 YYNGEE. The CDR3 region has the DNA TGTGCCAGCAGCGTAGATGGAGGGAGCACCATATATTTT. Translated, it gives CASSVDGGSTIYF.

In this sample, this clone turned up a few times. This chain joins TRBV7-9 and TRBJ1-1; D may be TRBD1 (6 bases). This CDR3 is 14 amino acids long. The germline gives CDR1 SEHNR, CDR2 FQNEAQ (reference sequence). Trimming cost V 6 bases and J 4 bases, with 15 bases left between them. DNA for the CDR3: TGTGCCAGCAGTCCCAGGGGCGGGAGCACTGAAGCTTTCTTT. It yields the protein CASSPRGGSTEAFF.

CDR3 DNA: TGTGCCAGCAGTGAAGGAACCCGACAGACTGAAAAACTGTTTTTT. Its translation is CASSEGTRQTEKLFF. This chain links TRBV2 with TRBJ1-4; D is possibly TRBD1 (5 bases). The ends were cut back, 1 base at V and 7 bases at J, with 13 bases in the middle. CDR3 length: 15 residues. Germline V CDR1 and CDR2: SNHLY, FYNNEI. The full variable domain, completed using reference TRBV2 and TRBJ1-4, is EPEVTQTPSHQVTQMGQEVILRCVPISNHLYFYWYRQILGQKVEFLVSFYNNEISEKSEIFDDQFSVERPDGSNFTLKIRSTKLEDSAMYFCASSEGTRQTEKLFFGSGTQLSVL.

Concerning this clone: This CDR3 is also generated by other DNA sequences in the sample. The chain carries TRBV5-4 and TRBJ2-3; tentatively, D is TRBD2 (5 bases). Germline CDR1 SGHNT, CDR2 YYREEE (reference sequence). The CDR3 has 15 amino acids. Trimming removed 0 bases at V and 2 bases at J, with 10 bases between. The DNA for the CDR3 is TGTGCCAGCAGCTTGGCCGGAGGAGCCACAGATACGCAGTATTTT. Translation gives CASSLAGGATDTQYF.

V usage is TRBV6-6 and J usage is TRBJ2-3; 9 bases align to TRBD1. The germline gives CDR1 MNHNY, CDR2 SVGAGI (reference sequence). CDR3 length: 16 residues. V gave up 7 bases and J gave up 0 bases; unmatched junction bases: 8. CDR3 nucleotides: TGTGCCAGCACCTCATCGGGACAGGGAAGCACAGATACGCAGTATTTT. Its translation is CASTSSGQGSTDTQYF.

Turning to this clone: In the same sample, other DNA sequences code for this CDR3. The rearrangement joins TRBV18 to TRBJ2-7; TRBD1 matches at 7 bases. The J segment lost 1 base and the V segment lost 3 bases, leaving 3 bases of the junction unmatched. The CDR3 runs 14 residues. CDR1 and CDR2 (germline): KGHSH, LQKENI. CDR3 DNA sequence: TGTGCCAGCTCACCGGGGACAGCGTCCTACGAGCAGTACTTC. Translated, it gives CASSPGTASYEQYF.

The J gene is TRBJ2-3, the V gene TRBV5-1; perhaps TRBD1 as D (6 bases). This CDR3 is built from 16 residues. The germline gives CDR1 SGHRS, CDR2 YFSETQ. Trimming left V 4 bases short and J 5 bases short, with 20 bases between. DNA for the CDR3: TGCGCCAGCAGCCGAATACAGGGTCAGACGGGAGATACGCAGTATTTT. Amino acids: CASSRIQGQTGDTQYF.

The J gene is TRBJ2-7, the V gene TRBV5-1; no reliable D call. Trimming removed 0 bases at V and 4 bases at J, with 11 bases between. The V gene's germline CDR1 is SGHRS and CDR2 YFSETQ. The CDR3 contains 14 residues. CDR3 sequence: CASSLDQRMYEQYF. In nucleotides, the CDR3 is TGCGCCAGCAGCTTGGATCAGAGAATGTACGAGCAGTACTTC. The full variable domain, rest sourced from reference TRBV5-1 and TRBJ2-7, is KAGVTQTPRYLIKTRGQQVTLSCSPISGHRSVSWYQQTPGQGLQFLFEYFSETQRNKGNFPGRFSGRQFSNSRSEMNVSTLELGDSALYLCASSLDQRMYEQYFGPGTRLTVT.